This TCR beta chain came from a study of cytomegalovirus exposure and HLA in healthy donors. Across the whole study: Around 85 million unique TCR sequences came from HLA-typed donors in an early release. General study findings and limits: Previous analysis showed most TCR beta V segments were productive about 87% or about 30% of the time. Using a false discovery rate of 0.05, a later analysis showed that approximately 17,000 TCR beta sequences were associated with HLA alleles.

Vbeta (60) and Jbeta (13) primers were used in the PCR. In the authors' workflow: In a later analysis, 80 million or so unique TCR beta chains included roughly 11 million shared by two or more donors. Generated by immunoSEQ multiplex PCR, the TCRdb table keeps only in-frame clones and is missing some. V and J calls and clone size are as listed in that table; D and trimming were resolved from the DNA. The table for this sample gives over 150,000 clones. A remark on this clone: Its antigen remains unknown.

The length of the CDR3 is 15 residues. CDR1 and CDR2 from the germline V gene are MGHRA and YSYEKL. V shed 2 bases and J 4 bases; nucleotides not matched to a gene: 5. The gene calls are TRBV4-1 and TRBJ1-2; 9 positions match TRBD1. The receptor was derived from a boy aged 10-17 years in good health and CMV-seronegative. The specimen sequenced was PBMCs. Written as DNA, the CDR3 is TGCGCCAGCAGCCAACCCGGGACAGGGATCTATGGCTACACCTTC. Amino acids: CASSQPGTGIYGYTF.